Below are 26 T cell receptor beta chains sequenced from a single sample in a study of regulatory T cells in long-lasting Graves disease (dated by TCRdb to the early 2020s). Sample time point, as interpreted from the label and publication: persistent/refractory GD, antithyroid drugs over 5 years with positive TRAb. RNA was extracted from PBMCs in TRIzol for both TCR sequencing and RNA sequencing. The library was made by multiplex PCR. The sequencer was an Illumina HiSeq 4000. CDR3 regions were amplified by Arm-PCR with iRepertoire HTBI primers to construct TCR beta libraries. TCRdb trimmed public reads at Q25 via fastp, called clones via MiXCR and kept in-frame beta chains. Every distinct CDR3 protein forms one entry, paired with its most common genes and DNA. This sample lists over 650,000 distinct CDR3 sequences; approximately 31% were detected once. The ten largest clones represent 40% to 50% of the sample.

The specimen was peripheral blood mononuclear cells (PBMCs), collected when the disease was refractory, from a patient treated with antithyroid drugs. Receptors originate from a female donor with Graves disease.

The chain couples TRBV2 to TRBJ1-2, with unresolved D. This CDR3 has 14 amino acids. V was clipped by 6 bases and J by 7 bases, with 18 bases between them. Germline V lookup: CDR1 SNHLY, CDR2 FYNNEI. In DNA form, the CDR3 reads TGTGCCAGCAGGGGGAGGGAGGAGAAATTTGGCTACACCTTC. It yields the protein CASRGREEKFGYTF.

This clonotype was counted a few times. The rearrangement joins TRBV12-3 or TRBV12-4 to TRBJ1-5; the D is unclear. The CDR3 sequence is 15 residues long. The ends were cut back, 8 bases at V and 7 bases at J, with 21 bases in the middle. In DNA, the CDR3 is TGTGCCAGCGCCCTTTCCGGAGGATCGGGACAGCCCCAGCATTTT. Residues: CASALSGGSGQPQHF.

This clonotype appeared a few times. This chain links TRBV20-1 with TRBJ2-3, with 9 bases that match TRBD2. Trimming removed 0 bases from V and 6 bases from J; junction bases left unmatched: 10. The CDR3 is made up of 16 amino acids. The V gene's germline CDR1 is DFQATT and CDR2 SNEGSKA (reference sequence). In DNA form, the CDR3 reads TGCAGTGCTAGAGACCGTAGCGGGAGCGGGTGGGATACGCAGTATTTT. It specifies CSARDRSGSGWDTQYF.

J is TRBJ1-2 and V is TRBV30; no reliable D call. This CDR3 has 12 amino acids. Trimming cost V 4 bases and J 7 bases, with 13 bases left between them. CDR1 and CDR2 (germline): GTSNPN, SVGIG (reference sequence). The CDR3 loop is CAWNLEVAGYTF. CDR3 nucleotides: TGTGCCTGGAATCTGGAGGTGGCTGGCTACACCTTC.

The chain recombines TRBV4-1 with TRBJ2-1; D not certain. In germline, CDR1 is MGHRA, CDR2 YSYEKL. The CDR3 consists of 12 residues. V shed 0 bases and J shed 5 bases, with 2 bases lying between them. The CDR3: CASSQDHNEQFF. The CDR3 DNA reads TGCGCCAGCAGCCAAGATCACAATGAGCAGTTCTTC.

The J gene is TRBJ1-4, the V gene TRBV6-1; D remains ambiguous. The CDR3 consists of 14 residues. The germline gives CDR1 MNHNS, CDR2 SASEGT. V was pared by 5 bases and J by 8 bases, with 15 bases between. Here the CDR3 reads CASSHAGRTEKLFF. In nucleotides, the CDR3 is TGTGCCAGCAGTCACGCCGGGAGAACCGAAAAACTGTTTTTT.

This clonotype was observed once. The rearrangement joins TRBV19 to TRBJ1-1, with TRBD1 matching over 11 bases. V lost 8 bases to trimming and J lost 4 bases; unmatched junction nucleotides: 12. Germline V gives CDR1 LNHDA, CDR2 SQIVND (reference sequence). The CDR3 runs to 16 residues. CDR3 in amino acids: CASAGTGGVRSTEAFF. The CDR3 DNA reads TGTGCCAGTGCCGGGACAGGGGGTGTAAGGAGCACTGAAGCTTTCTTT.

This clonotype was seen a few times. The chain carries TRBV5-1 and TRBJ1-5; unclear D gene. The CDR3 is 13 amino acids. Trimming removed 4 bases from V and 7 bases from J, with 12 bases in between. CDR1 SGHRS and CDR2 YFSETQ come from the germline V gene. CDR3 residues: CASSLKPEQPQHF. CDR3 sequence (DNA): TGCGCCAGCAGCCTAAAACCCGAACAGCCCCAGCATTTT.

There are a few counts of this clonotype. The CDR3 loop is CATSRGGQGATYGYTF. The CDR3 DNA reads TGTGCCACCAGCAGAGGAGGACAGGGGGCGACCTATGGCTACACCTTC. The V gene is TRBV15, the J gene TRBJ1-2; TRBD1 aligns across 11 bases. The CDR3 loop spans 16 amino acids. Per germline, CDR1 LNHNV and CDR2 YYDKDF (reference sequence). V shed 1 base and J 4 bases; nucleotides not matched to a gene: 5.

The J gene is TRBJ2-5, the V gene TRBV9; 7 nucleotides agree with TRBD1. Germline CDR1 and CDR2: SGDLS and YYNGEE. V was pared by 3 bases and J by 7 bases, with 18 bases of the junction left unmatched. The CDR3 totals 17 residues. In DNA form, the CDR3 reads TGTGCCAGCAGCGCAGACAGGGTGGGTGTAAGTTCTGGGACCCAGTACTTC. This codes for CASSADRVGVSSGTQYF.

This chain joins TRBV2 and TRBJ2-5; D may correspond to TRBD1 or TRBD2 (5 bases each). Germline V CDR1 and CDR2: SNHLY, FYNNEI. Trimming shortened V by 4 bases and J by 3 bases, and 12 bases separated the two germline ends. CDR3 length equals 14 residues. DNA for the CDR3: TGTGCCAGCAGTGGTAGGGACCCAAAAGAGACCCAGTACTTC. It specifies CASSGRDPKETQYF.

This chain uses TRBV20-1 with TRBJ2-5; D unresolved. Per germline, CDR1 DFQATT and CDR2 SNEGSKA (reference sequence). The germline V and J ends were trimmed by 5 bases and 0 bases, with 7 bases remaining between them. This CDR3 is built from 12 residues. CDR3 coding DNA: TGCAGTGCTGCGGCCAACCAAGAGACCCAGTACTTC. Its translation: CSAAANQETQYF.

In DNA, the CDR3 is TGTGCCTGGAGCCGTTTCGGCCTCTCTGAAGCTTTCTTT. This translates into CAWSRFGLSEAFF. J is TRBJ1-1 and V is TRBV30, with D unclear. Germline-derived CDR1 and CDR2 are GTSNPN and SVGIG (reference sequence). The CDR3 loop spans 13 amino acids. V was clipped by 3 bases and J by 6 bases, with 14 bases between them. Full variable domain (outside the CDR3, taken from reference TRBV30 and TRBJ1-1): SQTIHQWPATLVQPVGSPLSLECTVEGTSNPNLYWYRQAAGRGLQLLFYSVGIGQISSEVPQNLSASRPQDRQFILSSKKLLLSDSGFYLCAWSRFGLSEAFFGQGTRLTVV.

This chain joins TRBV6-1 and TRBJ2-7; 10 nucleotides line up with TRBD1. Germline loops: CDR1 MNHNS, CDR2 SASEGT. The CDR3 extends over 16 amino acids. V gave up 6 bases and J gave up 2 bases; unmatched junction bases: 10. In DNA, the CDR3 is TGTGCCAGCAGCTCAACACCGGGACAGGGGCCCTACGAGCAGTACTTC. Encoded protein: CASSSTPGQGPYEQYF.

V usage is TRBV3-1 and J usage is TRBJ2-7; possible D gene TRBD2, 6 bases. V was shortened by 1 base and J by 6 bases, with 10 bases between the two germline ends. Germline CDR1 reads LGHDT; CDR2 reads YNNKEL (reference sequence). This CDR3 is built from 13 residues. The CDR3 DNA follows: TGTGCCAGCAGCCAAGTAATCGGGGGCGAGCAGTACTTC. It codes for CASSQVIGGEQYF.

This clonotype was detected only a few times. The J gene is TRBJ1-5, the V gene TRBV28, with 10 positions matching TRBD1. CDR1 and CDR2 (germline): MDHEN, SYDVKM. The CDR3 contains 14 residues. V was pared by 8 bases and J by 6 bases, with 7 bases of the junction left unmatched. CDR3 bases: TGTGCCAGCCGTTGGACAGGGGGTATTCAGCCCCAGCATTTT. Translation gives CASRWTGGIQPQHF.

This clonotype has at least ten counts. The rearrangement uses TRBV12-3 or TRBV12-4 and TRBJ1-5; D gene uncertain. The CDR3 has 14 amino acids. Trimming stripped 7 bases from V and 7 bases from J, with 17 bases between. The CDR3 DNA is TGTGCCAGCACCTCCAGTGGGTCGGGACAGCCCCAGCATTTT. It codes for CASTSSGSGQPQHF.

The CDR3 spells CASSAQGQFGETQYF. For the CDR3, the DNA is TGCGCCAGCAGCGCACAGGGACAGTTCGGGGAGACCCAGTACTTC. The J gene is TRBJ2-5, the V gene TRBV5-1, with 7 bases matching TRBD1. Trimming removed 4 bases from V and 5 bases from J; junction bases left unmatched: 11. The germline V gene encodes CDR1 SGHRS and CDR2 YFSETQ. The CDR3 has 15 residues.

This rearrangement joins TRBV6-2 or TRBV6-3 to TRBJ1-3; D is perhaps TRBD1 (5 bases). The germline CDR1 and CDR2 sequences are MNHEY and SVGEGT. The CDR3 sequence is 14 residues long. V dropped 6 bases and J dropped 2 bases, with 11 bases sitting between them. The CDR3 is CASRGTATGNTIYF. For the CDR3, the DNA is TGTGCCAGCAGGGGGACGGCCACTGGAAACACCATATATTTT.

This clonotype was recorded at least ten times. This sequence joins TRBV13 and TRBJ1-2; D unresolved. V dropped 2 bases and J dropped 6 bases, with 13 bases sitting between them. This CDR3 is 14 amino acids long. Germline CDR1 is PRHDT and CDR2 is FYEKMQ (reference sequence). The CDR3 region has the DNA TGTGCCAGCAGCTTATACACCTTGGGTAATGGCTACACCTTC. It is translated as CASSLYTLGNGYTF.

This clonotype was seen at least ten times. CDR3 nucleotides: TGTGCCAGCGGTCCGGGCAGCCCCCACGAGCAGTACTTC. Translation: CASGPGSPHEQYF. The gene calls are TRBV7-9 and TRBJ2-7; D remains unclear. CDR3 length: 13 residues. Per the germline V gene, CDR1 is SEHNR and CDR2 is FQNEAQ (reference sequence). Between the trimmed V and J ends, which lost 8 bases and 5 bases, there was a span of 16 bases.

The J gene is TRBJ1-5, the V gene TRBV5-4, with D maybe TRBD1 (6 bases). Trimming removed 5 bases at V and 1 base at J, with 10 bases between. Germline CDR1 reads SGHNT; CDR2 reads YYREEE (reference sequence). The CDR3 is 14 amino acids. The CDR3 is CASSPGESNQPQHF. The DNA for the CDR3 is TGTGCCAGCAGTCCAGGGGAGAGCAATCAGCCCCAGCATTTT.

This clonotype was seen more than once but under ten times. The rearrangement joins TRBV20-1 to TRBJ2-7; TRBD2 might be the D (6 bases). Trimming removed 1 base at V and 2 bases at J, with 9 bases between. CDR3 length: 13 amino acids. Germline loops: CDR1 DFQATT, CDR2 SNEGSKA (reference sequence). The CDR3 nucleotides are TGCAGTGCTAGAGGGGGAGGCCCCTACGAGCAGTACTTC. As protein: CSARGGGPYEQYF.

This clonotype was observed a few times. This chain uses TRBV3-1 with TRBJ1-1; perhaps TRBD1 as D (5 bases). This CDR3 is built from 14 residues. Germline assignment: CDR1 LGHDT and CDR2 YNNKEL (reference sequence). Deletions cut 7 bases from V and 3 bases from J, with 15 bases between. CDR3 region: CASKLTGRDTEAFF. DNA of the CDR3: TGTGCCAGCAAGTTAACAGGCCGGGACACTGAAGCTTTCTTT.

The CDR3 nucleotides read TGTGCCAGCAGCCAAAAACTGGGGGGGGCTAACTACGAGCAGTACTTC. Translating it yields CASSQKLGGANYEQYF. The V and J genes are TRBV2 and TRBJ2-7; D may be TRBD2 (7 bases). This CDR3 is 16 amino acids long. Trimming pared 6 bases from V and 3 bases from J, leaving 21 bases between. Germline V gene data show CDR1 as SNHLY and CDR2 as FYNNEI.

This clonotype was detected only once. The gene calls are TRBV18 and TRBJ1-2; D is ambiguous. The CDR3 spans 13 residues. V lost 1 base, J lost 12 bases, and 15 bases lay in between. CDR1 and CDR2 (germline): KGHSH, LQKENI. Written as DNA, the CDR3 is TGTGCCAGCTCACCACAGGAGGTCGGCGGCCACACCTTC. Translating it yields CASSPQEVGGHTF.